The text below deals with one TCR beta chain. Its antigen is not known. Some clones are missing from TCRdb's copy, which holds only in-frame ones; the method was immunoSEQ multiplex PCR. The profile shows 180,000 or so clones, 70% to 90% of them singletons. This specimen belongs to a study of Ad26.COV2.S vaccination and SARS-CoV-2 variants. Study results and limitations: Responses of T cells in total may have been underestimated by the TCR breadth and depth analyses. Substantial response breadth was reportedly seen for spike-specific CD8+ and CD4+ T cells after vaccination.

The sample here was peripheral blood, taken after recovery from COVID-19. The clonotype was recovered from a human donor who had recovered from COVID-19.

The CDR3 reads CASSQDSIGDNEQFF. The CDR3 DNA sequence: TGTGCCAGCAGCCAAGATTCGATAGGGGACAATGAGCAGTTCTTC. The V call is TRBV3-1 (or the pseudogene TRBV3-2), the J call TRBJ2-1; tentatively, D is TRBD1 (5 bases). Between the trimmed V and J ends, which lost 0 bases and 5 bases, there was a span of 11 bases. This CDR3 has 15 amino acids. Germline CDR1 LGHDT, CDR2 YNNKEL (reference sequence).